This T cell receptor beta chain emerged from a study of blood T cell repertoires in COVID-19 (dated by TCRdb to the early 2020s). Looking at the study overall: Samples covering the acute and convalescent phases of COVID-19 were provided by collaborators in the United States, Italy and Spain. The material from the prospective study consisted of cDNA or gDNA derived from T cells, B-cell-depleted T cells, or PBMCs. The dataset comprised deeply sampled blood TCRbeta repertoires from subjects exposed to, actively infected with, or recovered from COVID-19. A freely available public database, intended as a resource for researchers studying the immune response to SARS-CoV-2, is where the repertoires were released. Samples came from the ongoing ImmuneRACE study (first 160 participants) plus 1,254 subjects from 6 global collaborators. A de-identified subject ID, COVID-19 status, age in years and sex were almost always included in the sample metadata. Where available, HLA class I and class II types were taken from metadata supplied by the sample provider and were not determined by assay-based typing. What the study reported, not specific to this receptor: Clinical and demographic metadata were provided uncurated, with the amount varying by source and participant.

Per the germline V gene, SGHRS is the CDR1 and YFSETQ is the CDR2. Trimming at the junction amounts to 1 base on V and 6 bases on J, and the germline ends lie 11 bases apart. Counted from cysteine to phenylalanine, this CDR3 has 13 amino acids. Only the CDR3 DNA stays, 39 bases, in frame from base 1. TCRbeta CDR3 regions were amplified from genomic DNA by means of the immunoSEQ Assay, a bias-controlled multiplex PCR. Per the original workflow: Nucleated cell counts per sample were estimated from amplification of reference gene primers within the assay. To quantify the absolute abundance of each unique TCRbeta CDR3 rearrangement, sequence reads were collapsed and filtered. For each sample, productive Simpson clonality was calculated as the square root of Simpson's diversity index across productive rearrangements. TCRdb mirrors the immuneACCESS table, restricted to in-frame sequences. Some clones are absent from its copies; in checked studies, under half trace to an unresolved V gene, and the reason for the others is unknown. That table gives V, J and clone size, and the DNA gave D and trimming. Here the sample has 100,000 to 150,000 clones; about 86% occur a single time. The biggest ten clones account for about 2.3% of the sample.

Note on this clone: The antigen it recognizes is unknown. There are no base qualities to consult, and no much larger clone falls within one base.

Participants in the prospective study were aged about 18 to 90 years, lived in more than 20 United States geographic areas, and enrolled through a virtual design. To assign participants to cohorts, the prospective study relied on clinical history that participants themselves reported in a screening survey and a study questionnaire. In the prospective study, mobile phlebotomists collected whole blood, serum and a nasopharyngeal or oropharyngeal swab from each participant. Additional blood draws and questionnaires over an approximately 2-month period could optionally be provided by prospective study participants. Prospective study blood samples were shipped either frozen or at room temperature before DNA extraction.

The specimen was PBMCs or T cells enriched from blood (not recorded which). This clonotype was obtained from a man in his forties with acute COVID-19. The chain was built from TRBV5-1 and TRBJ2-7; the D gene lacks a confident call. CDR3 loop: CASSLMSSGEQYF. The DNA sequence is TGCGCCAGCAGCTTGATGTCCTCCGGCGAGCAGTACTTC. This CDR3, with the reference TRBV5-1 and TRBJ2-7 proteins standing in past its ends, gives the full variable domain KAGVTQTPRYLIKTRGQQVTLSCSPISGHRSVSWYQQTPGQGLQFLFEYFSETQRNKGNFPGRFSGRQFSNSRSEMNVSTLELGDSALYLCASSLMSSGEQYFGPGTRLTVT.